This T cell receptor beta chain was recovered during a study of blood T cell repertoires in COVID-19. Study-wide context: Samples representing acute and convalescent COVID-19 were sourced from the United States, Italy and Spain. T cells, B-cell-depleted T cells, or PBMCs supplied cDNA or gDNA.

The Seattle site enrolled patients during active infection and followed them longitudinally. CDR3 length: 15 amino acids. V dropped 3 bases and J dropped 7; count of bases not matched to a gene: 7. Per the original data handling: Amplification from reference gene primers served as the basis for estimated nucleated cell counts. The method was immunoSEQ multiplex PCR; TCRdb's version includes in-frame clones alone and lacks a portion of them. V, J and clone size reflect that table, while D and trimming were determined from the DNA. The repertoire holds about 200,000 clones, with under 90% as singletons.

Sequencing input: peripheral blood. The chain is built from TRBV23-1 and TRBJ1-4; TRBD1 matches at 8 bases. TRBV23-1 is noted as an ORF with a role that remains uncertain. The sequence derives from a person aged 70 to 79 with COVID-19, enrolled during active disease. The CDR3: CASSHPDRAGEKLFF. CDR3 in DNA: TGCGCCAGCAGTCATCCGGACAGGGCGGGTGAAAAACTGTTTTTT.